Sequencing of this T cell receptor (beta chain) was carried out in a study of T cell responses to AZD1222 COVID-19 vaccine. Study outcomes and limitations: Spike as a whole was targeted by vaccine-associated CD4 TCRs, dominant at 160-218 and 743-854.

The repertoire was sequenced with immunoSEQ multiplex PCR; TCRdb's copy has only in-frame clones and lacks some. The data contain 150,000 to 200,000 clones, approximately 93% of them singletons. This CDR3 region has 12 residues. CDR1 is SGHTA, CDR2 FQGNSA, per germline. Trimming removed 4 bases at V and 0 bases at J, with 2 bases between. Comments on this clone: Its antigen remains unknown.

The material sequenced was peripheral blood, taken on day 0 of AZD1222 vaccination. The sequence was obtained from an adult in good health. The chain carries TRBV7-2 and TRBJ2-3; no firm D call. CDR3 coding DNA: TGTGCCAGCAGCTCTAGCACAGATACGCAGTATTTT. Translation: CASSSSTDTQYF.